This paragraph reports one T cell receptor beta chain. No antigen is known for it. Ahead of sequencing, the ViraFEST assay grew antigen-specific CD4+ T cells using viral peptide pools. Between days 9 and 11 of culture, CD4+ T cells were separated out. According to PCR results, the person was infected with SARS-CoV-2 between March and December 2020. They grew some 2 million PBMC in each well, adding about 10 IU/ml IL-2 and approximately 9.2 ug/ml peptides. For the negative control culture, a pool of HIV-1 Nef peptides was used. IL-2 medium was substituted for half the medium on days 3 and 7. This entry is derived from a study of vaccination effects on CD4 cells after COVID-19. The V end was cut by 1 base, the J end by 4 bases, with 7 bases between. This CDR3 spans 13 amino acids. The germline V gene encodes CDR1 SEHNR and CDR2 FQNEAQ (reference sequence). Libraries were prepared by immunoSEQ multiplex PCR; TCRdb keeps only in-frame clonotypes and omits some of them. The data hold 63,000 or so clones, with 60% to 75% observed a single time.

The sequence was collected from a human donor who had a prior SARS-CoV-2 infection. The V and J genes are TRBV7-9 and TRBJ1-2; D remains ambiguous. The starting material was CD4+ T cells from PBMCs cultured with HIV peptides, obtained before COVID-19 vaccination. As for subset: HIV-1 Nef peptide pool negative control/reference culture. The CDR3 nucleotides read TGTGCCAGCAGCTTAGGGCCGAGCTATGGCTACACCTTC. It is translated as CASSLGPSYGYTF.